This is a list of T cell receptor beta chains from one sample in a study of blood T cell repertoires in COVID-19. The repertoire was sequenced with immunoSEQ multiplex PCR; TCRdb's copy has only in-frame clones and lacks some. The sample consists of about 45,000 clones, 75% to 80% of them appearing once. Sequences were obtained from peripheral blood. These TCRs come from a woman between 70 and 85 years old with acute or convalescent COVID-19. Each CDR3 is given with its conserved first and last residue. A D gene is named only where the DNA matches it firmly. A row's size may be missing; if present it is once, few, many or a size class.

j_call clone_size d_call v_call cdr3_nt cdr3_aa
TRBJ2-5 NA TRBD1 TRBV6-2/TRBV6-3 TGTGCCAGCAGTCCCCTCATGACAGGGGGCTTGGAGACCCAGTACTTC CASSPLMTGGLETQYF
TRBJ1-5 NA TRBD1 TRBV30 TGTGCCTGGAGTTTGGGACAGTTAAATCAGCCCCAGCATTTT CAWSLGQLNQPQHF
TRBJ2-7 NA NA TRBV6-5 TGTGCCAGCAGCACCCACATGGGAGGTTCCTACGAGCAGTACTTC CASSTHMGGSYEQYF
TRBJ1-2 NA NA TRBV30 TGTGCCTGGAGTCAGGGATATGGCTACACCTTC CAWSQGYGYTF
TRBJ2-1 NA TRBD2 TRBV9 TGTGCCAGCAGCCCGGGACTAGCCGGTGAGCAGTTCTTC CASSPGLAGEQFF
TRBJ1-5 NA NA TRBV7-8 TGTGCCAGCAGCTTAGACAGGGCCTACAATCAGCCCCAGCATTTT CASSLDRAYNQPQHF
TRBJ1-5 NA NA TRBV2 TGTGCCAGCACCCGACAGAATAGCAATCAGCCCCAGCATTTT CASTRQNSNQPQHF
TRBJ2-7 NA NA TRBV7-3 TGTGCCAGCAGCTTCTCCCTGACTGGGGAGCAGTACTTC CASSFSLTGEQYF
TRBJ1-1 NA NA TRBV19 TGTGCCAGTAGATTTCAGGGGCGGCTTGACACTGAAGCTTTCTTT CASRFQGRLDTEAFF
TRBJ2-5 NA NA TRBV6-5 TGTGCCAGCAGTACGGTGTCAGGGATCGGAGAGACCCAGTACTTC CASSTVSGIGETQYF
TRBJ1-1 once NA TRBV7-9 TGTGCCAGCAGCTCCCCCGGGGGAGGGAACACTGAAGCTTTCTTT CASSSPGGGNTEAFF
TRBJ2-7 few TRBD2 TRBV30 TGTGCCTGGGGCCTGGGACTAGCGGGCTACGGGCAGTACTTC CAWGLGLAGYGQYF
TRBJ1-2 NA TRBD1 TRBV4-3 TGCGCCAGCAGCCAAGCCATGGGCAGGGGGGCTTATGGCTACACCTTC CASSQAMGRGAYGYTF
TRBJ1-4 NA TRBD1 TRBV5-6 TGTGCCAGCACGACCGGGACAGGGGGCTTAAGGGAAAAACTGTTTTTT CASTTGTGGLREKLFF
TRBJ1-5 NA NA TRBV5-4 TGTGCCAGCAGCCTAGATGGTATCTATAGCAATCAGCCCCAGCATTTT CASSLDGIYSNQPQHF
TRBJ2-7 NA NA TRBV11-2 TGTGCCAGCAGCCAGGACAGAAAGTACGAGCAGTACTTC CASSQDRKYEQYF
TRBJ2-7 NA TRBD1 TRBV7-2 TGTGCCAGCAGCTCGAGGACAGGGGCAGACGAGCAGTACTTC CASSSRTGADEQYF
TRBJ1-5 NA NA TRBV27 TGTGCCAGCAGTTTAGGGTCGGGGAGCAATCAGCCCCAGCATTTT CASSLGSGSNQPQHF
TRBJ1-2 NA TRBD1 TRBV28 TGTGCCAGCAGTTCCACGGGACAGCCTAACTATGGCTACACCTTC CASSSTGQPNYGYTF
TRBJ2-1 NA NA TRBV14 TGTGCCAGCAGCCAAGATTTGGGGGCCCAGGACAATGAGCAGTTCTTC CASSQDLGAQDNEQFF
TRBJ1-1 NA NA TRBV28 TGTGCCAGCACAACCGACGCGGGTAGCACTGAAGCTTTCTTT CASTTDAGSTEAFF
TRBJ2-1 NA NA TRBV2 TGTGCCAGCAGTGAGCAGGGCAGGGGGGAGATCTTC CASSEQGRGEIF
TRBJ2-5 NA NA TRBV7-8 TGTGCCAGCCGAGGATCTCACGAGACCCAGTACTTC CASRGSHETQYF
TRBJ1-4 NA TRBD1 TRBV5-1 TGCGCCAGCAGCCTGGACAGGAACGAAAAACTGTTTTTT CASSLDRNEKLFF
TRBJ2-3 NA TRBD2 TRBV2 TGTGCCAGCAGTGGCTACGCGACTAGCGGGGGGTACACAGATACGCAGTATTTT CASSGYATSGGYTDTQYF
TRBJ2-4 NA TRBD1 TRBV7-9 TGTGCCAGCAGCTTCCAGGGGGCTATAAACATTCAGTACTTC CASSFQGAINIQYF
TRBJ2-7 NA NA TRBV18 TGTGCCAGCTCACTCCGGGGAGCCGCCTACGAGCAGTACTTC CASSLRGAAYEQYF
TRBJ2-2 NA NA TRBV9 TGTGCCAGCAGCCCTCGGTATAGAGAGGTCTCCGGGGAGCTGTTTTTT CASSPRYREVSGELFF
TRBJ1-6 NA NA TRBV7-9 TGTGCCAGCAGCTTGTCCGGGACAAATAATTCACCCCTCCACTTT CASSLSGTNNSPLHF
TRBJ2-5 NA TRBD1 TRBV7-7 TGTGCTAGCAGCCGAGACAGGGGGGAGACCCAGTACTTC CASSRDRGETQYF
TRBJ1-5 NA TRBD1 TRBV7-2 TGTGCCAGCAGCTTAGAGACAGGGCGTAATCAGCCCCAGCATTTT CASSLETGRNQPQHF
TRBJ1-6 NA NA TRBV4-3 TGCGCCAGCAGCCAAGAACCGAGCAAGGAGTTTCTACCCCTCCACTTT CASSQEPSKEFLPLHF
TRBJ1-2 NA TRBD1 TRBV6-5 TGTGCCAGCATAGACCCCGGGACAGTGGGCGGCTACACCTTC CASIDPGTVGGYTF
TRBJ1-2 once NA TRBV19 TGTGCCAGTAGTATCGCCGGGGTCGGCTACACCTTC CASSIAGVGYTF
TRBJ2-7 NA TRBD1 TRBV11-3 TGTGCCAGCAGCAAGACAGGGACGGGGGAGCAGTACTTC CASSKTGTGEQYF
TRBJ2-1 NA TRBD1 TRBV5-1 TGCGCCAGCAGCTCAGGACAAACAGGGGACAATGAGCAGTTCTTC CASSSGQTGDNEQFF
TRBJ1-2 few TRBD1 TRBV5-6 TGTGCCAGCAGCCCGGACAGGGTATGGGGCTACACCTTC CASSPDRVWGYTF
TRBJ2-1 NA TRBD1 TRBV6-6 TGTGCCAGCAGCTCGACAGGGGATCGCCACAATGAGCAGTTCTTC CASSSTGDRHNEQFF
TRBJ1-1 NA TRBD1 TRBV4-2 TGTGCCAGCAGCCAAGGGACAGGGGTATCCCAGAACACTGAAGCTTTCTTT CASSQGTGVSQNTEAFF
TRBJ2-2 NA TRBD1 TRBV28 TGTGCCAGCAGCCCCTCCTCGGACAGGGACTACACCGGGGAGCTGTTTTTT CASSPSSDRDYTGELFF
TRBJ2-7 NA NA TRBV7-9 TGTGCCAGCAGCTTAGTTAGAGAGCAGTACTTC CASSLVREQYF
TRBJ2-7 once NA TRBV10-2 TGCGCCAGCAAAGATAGCGGTTTCGAGTACTTC CASKDSGFEYF
TRBJ1-1 NA TRBD1 TRBV28 TGTGCCAGCAGTCCCGGGACAGGAGGTGAAGCTTTCTTT CASSPGTGGEAFF
TRBJ1-1 NA NA TRBV5-6 TGTGCCAGCAGCTTGGGGCAGAGGAGCACTGAAGCTTTCTTT CASSLGQRSTEAFF
TRBJ2-3 once NA TRBV30 TGTGCCTGGAGTGCTGCGAGCCGCACAGATACGCAGTATTTT CAWSAASRTDTQYF
TRBJ2-4 few TRBD1 TRBV5-4 TGTGCCAGCAGCTTGGGACAGGGGGCGCAGAACATTCAGTACTTC CASSLGQGAQNIQYF
TRBJ1-2 NA TRBD1 TRBV13 TGTGCCAGCAGCTTACGCTCGGGACAGGGCTACACCTTC CASSLRSGQGYTF
TRBJ2-4 NA TRBD2 TRBV7-2 TGTGCCAGCAGCTCGACTAGCGGGGGGCCTAAAAACATTCAGTACTTC CASSSTSGGPKNIQYF
TRBJ1-1 NA NA TRBV15 TGTGCCACCAGCAGAGATGGCGGCGGGTTAGCTGAAGCTTTCTTT CATSRDGGGLAEAFF
TRBJ2-5 NA NA TRBV9 TGTGCCAGCAGCGTAGGGCCAGATGGAGAGACCCAGTACTTC CASSVGPDGETQYF
TRBJ2-1 NA TRBD2 TRBV15 TGTGCCACCAGCAGAGTCGCGGGGGCCTACAATGAGCAGTTCTTC CATSRVAGAYNEQFF
TRBJ2-2 NA NA TRBV12-3/TRBV12-4 TGTGCCAACAGCCGGTCGGCCGGGGAGCTGTTTTTT CANSRSAGELFF
TRBJ1-2 NA TRBD1 TRBV2 TGTGCCAGCAGGGTGGACAGGGAGACAAATGGCTACACCTTC CASRVDRETNGYTF
TRBJ1-5 many NA TRBV12-3/TRBV12-4 TGTGCCAGCAGTTTATGGCTGCAGCCCCAGCATTTT CASSLWLQPQHF
TRBJ1-1 NA NA TRBV5-5 TGTGCCAGCAGCTTGGCGGGAGGTTACACTGAAGCTTTCTTT CASSLAGGYTEAFF
TRBJ2-2 NA TRBD1 TRBV30 TGTGCCTGGGAGTTGGGCAGGGGGACAGCACTTGCCGGGGAGCTGTTTTTT CAWELGRGTALAGELFF
TRBJ1-2 NA NA TRBV19 TGTGCCAGTAGTATAGGCGACAACCTCTCGCGATTCCATGGCTACACCTTC CASSIGDNLSRFHGYTF
TRBJ1-3 NA TRBD1 TRBV12-5 TGTGCTAGTGGTTTGGCAGGGGGCGAATCTGGAAACACCATATATTTT CASGLAGGESGNTIYF
TRBJ1-1 NA NA TRBV6-6 TGTGCCAGCAGTCGGGGCCTCGGCACTGAAGCTTTCTTT CASSRGLGTEAFF
TRBJ2-1 few TRBD1 TRBV28 TGTGCCAGCAGCTCCTTATACGGGACAGGGGCTATCTATGAGCAGTTCTTC CASSSLYGTGAIYEQFF